This T cell receptor beta chain appears in the sequencing data of a study of T cell responses to AZD1222 COVID-19 vaccine. V was pared by 1 base and J by 7 bases, with 12 bases of the junction left unmatched. This CDR3 is built from 16 residues. Germline V gene lookup returns CDR1 SGHVS and CDR2 FNYEAQ. Generated by immunoSEQ multiplex PCR, the TCRdb table keeps only in-frame clones and is missing some. The sample gives around 130,000 clones, 88% of which show up once; about 17% is in the top ten. Study-level results: Donors were chiefly white British, with a greater number of females, and clonal diversity was perhaps underestimated. Breadth and depth of Spike-specific TCRs rose after two AZD1222 doses. A reported finding is that nearly half of spike-specific TCRs target unmutated variant regions. Seropositivity was recorded at baseline in only six AZD1222 recipients.

In regard to this clone: Its antigen is undetermined.

Sequences were derived from peripheral blood, sampled on day 0 of MenACWY control vaccination. The chain combines TRBV7-6 with TRBJ1-2; 7 bases fit TRBD1. The origin of this receptor is an adult in good health. CDR3 coding DNA: TGTGCCAGCAGCTTAGTTTATGACAGGGTGCCTGGTGGCTACACCTTC. Translating it yields CASSLVYDRVPGGYTF.